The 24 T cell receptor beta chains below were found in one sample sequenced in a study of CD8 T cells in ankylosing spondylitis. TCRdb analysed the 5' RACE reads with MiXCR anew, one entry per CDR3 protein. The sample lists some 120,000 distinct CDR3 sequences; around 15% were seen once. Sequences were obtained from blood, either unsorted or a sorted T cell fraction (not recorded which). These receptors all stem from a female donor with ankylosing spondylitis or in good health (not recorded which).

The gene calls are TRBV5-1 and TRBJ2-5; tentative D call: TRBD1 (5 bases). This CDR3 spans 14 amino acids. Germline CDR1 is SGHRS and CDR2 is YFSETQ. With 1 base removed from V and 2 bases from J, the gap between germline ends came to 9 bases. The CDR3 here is CASSLTGHQETQYF. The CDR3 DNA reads TGCGCCAGCAGCTTGACAGGTCATCAAGAGACCCAGTACTTC.

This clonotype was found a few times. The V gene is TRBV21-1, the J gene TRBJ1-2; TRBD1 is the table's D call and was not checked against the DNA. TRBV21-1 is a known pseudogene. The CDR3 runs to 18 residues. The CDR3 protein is CASSQLPGGKGTNYGYTF. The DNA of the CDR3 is TGTGCCAGCAGCCAGCTTCCCGGGGGAAAGGGGACTAACTATGGCTACACCTTC.

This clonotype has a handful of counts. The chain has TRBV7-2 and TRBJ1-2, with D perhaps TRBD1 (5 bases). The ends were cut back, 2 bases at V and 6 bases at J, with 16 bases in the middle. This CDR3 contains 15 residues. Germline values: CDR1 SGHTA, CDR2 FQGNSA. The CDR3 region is CASSLPGRRWDGYTF. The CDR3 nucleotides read TGTGCCAGCAGCTTACCAGGGCGGAGATGGGATGGCTACACCTTC.

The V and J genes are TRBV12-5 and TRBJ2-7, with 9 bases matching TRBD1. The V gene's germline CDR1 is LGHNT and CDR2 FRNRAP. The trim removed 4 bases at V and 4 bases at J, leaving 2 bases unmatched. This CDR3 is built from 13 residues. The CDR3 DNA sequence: TGTGCTAGTGGTTCGGACAGGGGTTACGAGCAGTACTTC. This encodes CASGSDRGYEQYF.

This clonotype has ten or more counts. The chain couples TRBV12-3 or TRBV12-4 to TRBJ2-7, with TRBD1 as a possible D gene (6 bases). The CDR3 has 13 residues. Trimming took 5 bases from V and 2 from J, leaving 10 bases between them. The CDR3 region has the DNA TGTGCCAGCAGTCCGGGACAACCCTACGAGCAGTACTTC. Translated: CASSPGQPYEQYF.

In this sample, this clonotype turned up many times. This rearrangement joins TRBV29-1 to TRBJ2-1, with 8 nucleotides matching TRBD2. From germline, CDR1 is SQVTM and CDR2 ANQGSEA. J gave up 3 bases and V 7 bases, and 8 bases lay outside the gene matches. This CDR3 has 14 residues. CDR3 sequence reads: CSAATSGVYNEQFF. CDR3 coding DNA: TGCAGCGCTGCTACTAGCGGCGTCTACAATGAGCAGTTCTTC.

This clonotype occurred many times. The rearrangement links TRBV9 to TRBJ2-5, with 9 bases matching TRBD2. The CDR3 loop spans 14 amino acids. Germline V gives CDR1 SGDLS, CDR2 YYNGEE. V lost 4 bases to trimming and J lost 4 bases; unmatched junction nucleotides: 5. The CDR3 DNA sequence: TGTGCCAGCAGCACGCGGGGGGGCGGAGAGACCCAGTACTTC. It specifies CASSTRGGGETQYF.

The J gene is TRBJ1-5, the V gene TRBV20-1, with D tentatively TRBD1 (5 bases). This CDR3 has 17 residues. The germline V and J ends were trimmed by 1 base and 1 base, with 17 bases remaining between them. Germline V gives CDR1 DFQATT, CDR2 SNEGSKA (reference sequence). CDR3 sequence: CSARAPTRGLSNQPQHF. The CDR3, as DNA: TGCAGTGCTAGAGCCCCCACGAGGGGCCTAAGCAATCAGCCCCAGCATTTT.

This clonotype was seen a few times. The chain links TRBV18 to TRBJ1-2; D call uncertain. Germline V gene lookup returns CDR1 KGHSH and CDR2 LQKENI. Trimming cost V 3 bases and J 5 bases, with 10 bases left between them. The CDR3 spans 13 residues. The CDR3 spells CASSPDGSYGYTF. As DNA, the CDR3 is TGTGCCAGCTCACCGGACGGAAGTTATGGCTACACCTTC.

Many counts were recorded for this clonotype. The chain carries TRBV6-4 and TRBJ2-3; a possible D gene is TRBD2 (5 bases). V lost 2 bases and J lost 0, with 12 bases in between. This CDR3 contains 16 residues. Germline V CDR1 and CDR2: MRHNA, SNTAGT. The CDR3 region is CASSDPPWTSTDTQYF. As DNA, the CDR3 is TGTGCCAGCAGTGACCCACCCTGGACTAGCACAGATACGCAGTATTTT.

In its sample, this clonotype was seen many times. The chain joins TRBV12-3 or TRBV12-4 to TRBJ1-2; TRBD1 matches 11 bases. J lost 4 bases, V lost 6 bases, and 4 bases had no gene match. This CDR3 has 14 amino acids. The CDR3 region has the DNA TGTGCCAGCAGCCCCGGGACAGGGGGCTATGGCTACACCTTC. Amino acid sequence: CASSPGTGGYGYTF.

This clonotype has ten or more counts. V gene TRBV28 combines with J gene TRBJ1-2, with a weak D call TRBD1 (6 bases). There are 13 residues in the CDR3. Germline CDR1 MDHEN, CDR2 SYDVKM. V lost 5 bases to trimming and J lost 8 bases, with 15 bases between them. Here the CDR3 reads CASSARTDAGYTF. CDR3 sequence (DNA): TGTGCCAGCAGTGCCCGGACAGACGCCGGCTACACCTTC.

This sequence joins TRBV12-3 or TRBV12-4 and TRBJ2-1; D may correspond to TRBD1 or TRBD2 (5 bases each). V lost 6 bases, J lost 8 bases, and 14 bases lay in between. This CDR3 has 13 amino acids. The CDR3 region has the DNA TGTGCCAGCAGGGGGGACCCAGGCCATGAGCAGTTCTTC. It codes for CASRGDPGHEQFF.

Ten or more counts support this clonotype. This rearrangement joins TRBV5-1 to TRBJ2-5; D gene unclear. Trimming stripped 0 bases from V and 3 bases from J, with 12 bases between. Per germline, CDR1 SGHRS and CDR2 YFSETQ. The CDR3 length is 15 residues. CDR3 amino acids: CASSLEGTMKETQYF. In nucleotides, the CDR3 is TGCGCCAGCAGCTTGGAGGGTACAATGAAAGAGACCCAGTACTTC.

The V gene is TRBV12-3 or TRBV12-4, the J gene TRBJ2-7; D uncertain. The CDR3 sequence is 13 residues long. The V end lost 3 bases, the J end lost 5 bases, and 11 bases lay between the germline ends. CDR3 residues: CASSFFRKDEQYF. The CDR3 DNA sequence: TGTGCCAGCAGTTTTTTTCGCAAGGACGAGCAGTACTTC.

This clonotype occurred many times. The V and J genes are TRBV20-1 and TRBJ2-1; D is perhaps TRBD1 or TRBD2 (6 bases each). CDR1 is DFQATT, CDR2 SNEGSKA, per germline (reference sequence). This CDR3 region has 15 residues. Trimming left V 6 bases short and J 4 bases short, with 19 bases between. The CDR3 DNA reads TGCAGTGCGGGAGTGGAGACTAGGGGGTACAATGAGCAGTTCTTC. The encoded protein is CSAGVETRGYNEQFF.

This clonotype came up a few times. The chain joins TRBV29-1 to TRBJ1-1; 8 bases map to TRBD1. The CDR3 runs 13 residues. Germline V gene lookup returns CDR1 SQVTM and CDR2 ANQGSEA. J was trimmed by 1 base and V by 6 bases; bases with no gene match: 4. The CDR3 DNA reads TGCAGCGTCGCACAGGGGGAGAACACTGAAGCTTTCTTT. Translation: CSVAQGENTEAFF.

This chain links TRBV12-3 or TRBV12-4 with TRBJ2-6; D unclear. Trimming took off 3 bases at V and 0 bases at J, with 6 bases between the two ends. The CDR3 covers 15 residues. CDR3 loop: CASSFGRSGANVLTF. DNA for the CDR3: TGTGCCAGCAGTTTTGGCCGCTCTGGGGCCAACGTCCTGACTTTC.

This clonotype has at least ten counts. CDR3 sequence (DNA): TGCGCCAGCAGCTTACCTAGCGGGGCCTACAATGAGCAGTTCTTC. Translated, it gives CASSLPSGAYNEQFF. This sequence joins TRBV5-1 and TRBJ2-1, with TRBD2 matching 9 bases. The J segment lost 2 bases and the V segment lost 2 bases, leaving 2 bases of the junction unmatched. Germline CDR1 SGHRS, CDR2 YFSETQ. The CDR3 is 15 residues long. Drawing the rest from reference TRBV5-1 and TRBJ2-1, the complete variable domain is KAGVTQTPRYLIKTRGQQVTLSCSPISGHRSVSWYQQTPGQGLQFLFEYFSETQRNKGNFPGRFSGRQFSNSRSEMNVSTLELGDSALYLCASSLPSGAYNEQFFGPGTRLTVL.

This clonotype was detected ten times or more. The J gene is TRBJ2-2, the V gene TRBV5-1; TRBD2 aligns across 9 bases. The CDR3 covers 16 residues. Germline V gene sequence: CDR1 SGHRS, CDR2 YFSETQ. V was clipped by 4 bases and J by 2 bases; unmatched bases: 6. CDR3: CASSVTGLANTGELFF. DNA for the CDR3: TGCGCCAGCAGCGTCACGGGACTAGCAAACACCGGGGAGCTGTTTTTT.

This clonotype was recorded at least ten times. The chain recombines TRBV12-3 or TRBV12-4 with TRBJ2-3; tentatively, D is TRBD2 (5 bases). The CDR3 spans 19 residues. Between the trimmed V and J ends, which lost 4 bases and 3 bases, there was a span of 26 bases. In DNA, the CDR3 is TGTGCCAGCAGTTCCTTCAAAGTTGCTAGCACCGAAGGTACAGATACGCAGTATTTT. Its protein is CASSSFKVASTEGTDTQYF.

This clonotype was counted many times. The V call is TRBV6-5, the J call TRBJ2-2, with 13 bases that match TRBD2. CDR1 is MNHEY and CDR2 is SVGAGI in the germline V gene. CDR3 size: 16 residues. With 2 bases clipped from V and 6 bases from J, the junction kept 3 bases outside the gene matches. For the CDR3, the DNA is TGTGCCAGCAGTTACGGACTAGCGGGAGCCGCCGGGGAGCTGTTTTTT. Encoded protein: CASSYGLAGAAGELFF.

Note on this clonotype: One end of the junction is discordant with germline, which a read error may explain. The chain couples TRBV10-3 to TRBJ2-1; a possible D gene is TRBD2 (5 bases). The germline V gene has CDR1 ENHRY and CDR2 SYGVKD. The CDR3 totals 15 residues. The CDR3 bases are TGTGCCATCAGAATCCCCGGGGAAGACGTGAATGGGCAGTTCTTC. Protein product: CAIRIPGEDVNGQFF.

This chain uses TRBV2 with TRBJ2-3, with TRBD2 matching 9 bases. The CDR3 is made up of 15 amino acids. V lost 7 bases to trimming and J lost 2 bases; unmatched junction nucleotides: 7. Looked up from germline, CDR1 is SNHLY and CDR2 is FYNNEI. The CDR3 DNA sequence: TGTGCCAGCAATGGTAGCGGGAGTATCACAGATACGCAGTATTTT. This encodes CASNGSGSITDTQYF.